The entry below describes one T cell receptor beta chain. The specificity of this receptor is unknown. One base away there is no much larger clone; base qualities are not given. Participants in the prospective study were aged roughly 18 to 100 years, lived in some 24 United States geographic areas, and enrolled through a virtual design. Cohort assignment in the prospective study relied on participant-reported clinical history from a screening survey and a study questionnaire. For ImmuneRACE Cohort 3, a participant was defined as recovered based on two consecutive negative NP/OP PCR tests, clearance by a healthcare professional, or resolution of symptoms. In the prospective study, mobile phlebotomists collected whole blood, serum and a nasopharyngeal or oropharyngeal swab from each participant. Participants in the prospective study had the option to provide additional blood draws and questionnaires over a roughly 2-month period. Blood samples from the prospective study were shipped frozen or at room temperature prior to DNA extraction.

This sample stems from a study of blood T cell repertoires in COVID-19 (dated by TCRdb to 2018 to 2020). In terms of the full investigation: Samples covering the acute and convalescent phases of COVID-19 were provided by collaborators in the United States, Italy and Spain. The prospective study material was composed of cDNA or gDNA derived from T cells, B-cell-depleted T cells, or PBMCs. The dataset comprised deeply sampled blood TCRbeta repertoires from subjects exposed to, actively infected with, or recovered from COVID-19. The repertoires were released in a freely available public database meant as a resource for research on the immune response to SARS-CoV-2. Samples were obtained from the ongoing ImmuneRACE study (first 160 participants) and from 1,254 subjects provided by 6 global collaborators. Sample metadata almost always included a de-identified subject ID, COVID-19 status, age in years and sex. Where HLA class I and class II types were available, the types were taken from metadata supplied by the sample provider, not from assay-based typing.

The junction shows trimming of 4 bases on V and 5 bases on J, and the gene matches do not reach 9 bases of it. CDR1 is given as MNHEY and CDR2 as SMNVEV, both from the germline V gene (reference sequence). Its CDR3 holds 15 amino acids, cysteine through phenylalanine. The sequence is cut down to CDR3 DNA, 45 bases in frame from base 1. Study-level results and caveats: The quantity of clinical and demographic metadata differed by source and by participant and was supplied without curation.

TCRbeta CDR3 regions were amplified from genomic DNA using the immunoSEQ Assay, a bias-controlled multiplex PCR. Turning to the authors' computational methods: The number of nucleated cells in each sample was estimated from the amplification of reference gene primers within the assay. Sequence reads were collapsed and filtered to measure the absolute abundance of every unique TCRbeta CDR3 rearrangement. For each sample, productive Simpson clonality was calculated by taking the square root of Simpson's diversity index across productive rearrangements. Sourced from immuneACCESS, this table was stored by TCRdb with only in-frame sequences that have V and J called. A share of the clones is absent; for the studies checked, an unresolved V gene accounts for under half, and the remainder has no known explanation. V and J calls and clone size are those listed in that table; D and trimming were worked out from the DNA. Present in this sample are roughly 140,000 clones, roughly 80% of which were seen just once. The biggest ten clones account for around 7.1% of the sample.

The sample comprised PBMCs or T cells enriched from blood (not recorded which). The sequence came from a man between 50 and 59 years old who had recovered from COVID-19. The rearrangement combines TRBV27 with TRBJ2-7, and TRBD1 matches 9 of the central bases. CDR3 region: CASSSAGQGVNEQYF. In nucleotide form, the sequence is TGTGCCAGCAGTTCAGCGGGACAGGGTGTGAACGAGCAGTACTTC.